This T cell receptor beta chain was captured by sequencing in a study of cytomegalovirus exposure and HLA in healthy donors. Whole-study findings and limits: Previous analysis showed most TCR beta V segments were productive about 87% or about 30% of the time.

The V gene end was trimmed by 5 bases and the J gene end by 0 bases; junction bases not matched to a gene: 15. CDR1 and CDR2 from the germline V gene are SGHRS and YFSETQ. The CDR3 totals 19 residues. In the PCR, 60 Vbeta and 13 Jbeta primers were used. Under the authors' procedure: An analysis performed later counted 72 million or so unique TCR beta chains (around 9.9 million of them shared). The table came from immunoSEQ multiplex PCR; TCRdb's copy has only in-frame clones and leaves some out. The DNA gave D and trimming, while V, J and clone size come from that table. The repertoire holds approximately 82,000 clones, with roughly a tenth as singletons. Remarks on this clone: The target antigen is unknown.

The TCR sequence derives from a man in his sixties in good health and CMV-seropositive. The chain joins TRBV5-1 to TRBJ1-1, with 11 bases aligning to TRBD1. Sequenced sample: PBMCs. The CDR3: CASRVGGTGGPGVNTEAFF. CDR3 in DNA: TGCGCCAGCAGGGTGGGGGGGACAGGGGGACCCGGGGTGAACACTGAAGCTTTCTTT.